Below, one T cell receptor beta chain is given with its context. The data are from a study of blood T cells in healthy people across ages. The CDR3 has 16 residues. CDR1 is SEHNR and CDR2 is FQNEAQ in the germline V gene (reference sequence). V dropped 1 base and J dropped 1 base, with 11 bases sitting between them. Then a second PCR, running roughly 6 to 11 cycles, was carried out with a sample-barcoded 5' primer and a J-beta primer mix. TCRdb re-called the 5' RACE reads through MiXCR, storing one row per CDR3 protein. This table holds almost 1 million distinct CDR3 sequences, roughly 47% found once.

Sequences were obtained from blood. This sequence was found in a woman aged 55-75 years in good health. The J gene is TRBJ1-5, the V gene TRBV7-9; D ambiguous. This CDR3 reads CASSLVGELSNQPQHF. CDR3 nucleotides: TGTGCCAGCAGCTTAGTCGGAGAGTTGAGCAATCAGCCCCAGCATTTT.